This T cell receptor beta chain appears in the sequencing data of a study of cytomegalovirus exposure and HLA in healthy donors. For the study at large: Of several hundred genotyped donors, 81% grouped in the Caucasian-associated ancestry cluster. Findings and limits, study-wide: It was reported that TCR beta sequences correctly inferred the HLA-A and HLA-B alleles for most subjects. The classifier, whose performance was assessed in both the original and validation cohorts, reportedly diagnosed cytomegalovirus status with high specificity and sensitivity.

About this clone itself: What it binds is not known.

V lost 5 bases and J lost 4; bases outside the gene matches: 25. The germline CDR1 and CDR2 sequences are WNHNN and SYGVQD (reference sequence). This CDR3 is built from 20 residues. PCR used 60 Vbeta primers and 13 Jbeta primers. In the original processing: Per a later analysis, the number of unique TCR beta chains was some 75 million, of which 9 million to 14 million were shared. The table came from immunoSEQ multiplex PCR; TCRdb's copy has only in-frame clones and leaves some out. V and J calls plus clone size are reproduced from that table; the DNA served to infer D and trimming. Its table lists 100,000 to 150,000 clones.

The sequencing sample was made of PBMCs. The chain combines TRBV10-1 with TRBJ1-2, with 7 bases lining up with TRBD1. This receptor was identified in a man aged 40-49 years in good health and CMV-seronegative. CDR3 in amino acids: CASSPLTPPLTGAIFYGYTF. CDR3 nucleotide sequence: TGCGCCAGCAGTCCGCTGACTCCACCACTAACAGGGGCGATCTTCTATGGCTACACCTTC.